This T cell receptor (beta chain) was captured by sequencing in a study of cytomegalovirus exposure and HLA in healthy donors. V was clipped by 2 bases and J by 0 bases, with 14 bases between them. Germline lookup yields CDR1 SEHNR and CDR2 FQNEAQ (reference sequence). This CDR3 has 17 amino acids. Note on this clone: No antigen is known for it.

Primers included in the PCR were 60 Vbeta and 13 Jbeta primers. Data came from immunoSEQ multiplex PCR; TCRdb stores just in-frame clones and leaves some out. The table shows about 180,000 clones, with 84% occurring only once. Study-wide results and caveats: In an earlier analysis, most TCR beta V segments were productive about 87% or about 30% of the time. 87-base-pair reads could not separate some V segments, including TRBV6-2 and TRBV6-3.

The chain joins TRBV7-9 to TRBJ2-1; D is undetermined. The sample taken for sequencing was PBMCs. The TCR sequence derives from a girl under 10 years old in good health and CMV-seropositive. CDR3 sequence: CASSLSIGFRSYNEQFF. CDR3 coding DNA: TGTGCCAGCAGCTTATCGATTGGCTTCCGCTCCTACAATGAGCAGTTCTTC.